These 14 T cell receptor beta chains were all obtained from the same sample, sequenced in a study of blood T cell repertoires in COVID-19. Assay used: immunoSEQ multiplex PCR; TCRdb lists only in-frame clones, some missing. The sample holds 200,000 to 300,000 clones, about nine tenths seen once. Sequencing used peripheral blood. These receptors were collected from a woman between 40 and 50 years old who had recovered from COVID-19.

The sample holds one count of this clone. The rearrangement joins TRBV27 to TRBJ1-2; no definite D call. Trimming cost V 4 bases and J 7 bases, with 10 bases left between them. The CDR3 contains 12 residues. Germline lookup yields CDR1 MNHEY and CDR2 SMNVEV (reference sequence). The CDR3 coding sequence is TGTGCCAGCAGTTCCCCGGGATCTGGCTACACCTTC. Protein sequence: CASSSPGSGYTF.

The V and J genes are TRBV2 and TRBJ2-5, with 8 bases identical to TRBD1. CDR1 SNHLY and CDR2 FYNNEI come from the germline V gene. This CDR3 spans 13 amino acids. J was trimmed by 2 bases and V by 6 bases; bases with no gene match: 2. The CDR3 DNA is TGTGCCAGCAGGGACAGGGATCAAGAGACCCAGTACTTC. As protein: CASRDRDQETQYF.

The CDR3 DNA follows: TGTGCCAGCAGCTCCGAGTCCCTTGGAACAGGTTTTAATGAAAAACTGTTTTTT. Translating gives CASSSESLGTGFNEKLFF. The chain links TRBV3-1 (or the pseudogene TRBV3-2) to TRBJ1-4; D is perhaps TRBD1 (5 bases). CDR3 length: 18 residues. Germline V gene data show CDR1 as LGHDT and CDR2 as YNNKEL (reference sequence). The ends were cut back, 5 bases at V and 4 bases at J, with 23 bases in the middle.

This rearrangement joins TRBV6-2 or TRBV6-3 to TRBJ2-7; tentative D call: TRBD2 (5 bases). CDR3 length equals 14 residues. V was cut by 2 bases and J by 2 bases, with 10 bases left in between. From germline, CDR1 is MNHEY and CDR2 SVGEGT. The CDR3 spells CASSYGGITYEQYF. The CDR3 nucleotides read TGTGCCAGCAGTTACGGAGGAATTACCTACGAGCAGTACTTC.

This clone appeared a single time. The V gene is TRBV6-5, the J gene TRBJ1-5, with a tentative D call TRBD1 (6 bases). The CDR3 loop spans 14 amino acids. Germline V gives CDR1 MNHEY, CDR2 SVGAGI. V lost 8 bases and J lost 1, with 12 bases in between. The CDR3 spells CASQRTASNQPQHF. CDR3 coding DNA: TGTGCCAGCCAACGGACAGCGAGCAATCAGCCCCAGCATTTT.

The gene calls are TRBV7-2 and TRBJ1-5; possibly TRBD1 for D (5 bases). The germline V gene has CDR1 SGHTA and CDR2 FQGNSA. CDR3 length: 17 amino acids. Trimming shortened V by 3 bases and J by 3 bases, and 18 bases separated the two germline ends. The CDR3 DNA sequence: TGTGCCAGCAGCTTTGTTTCGGGCAGGGCCTTCAATCAGCCCCAGCATTTT. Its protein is CASSFVSGRAFNQPQHF. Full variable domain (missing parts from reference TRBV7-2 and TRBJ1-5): GAGVSQSPSNKVTEKGKDVELRCDPISGHTALYWYRQSLGQGLEFLIYFQGNSAPDKSGLPSDRFSAERTGGSVSTLTIQRTQQEDSAVYLCASSFVSGRAFNQPQHFGDGTRLSIL.

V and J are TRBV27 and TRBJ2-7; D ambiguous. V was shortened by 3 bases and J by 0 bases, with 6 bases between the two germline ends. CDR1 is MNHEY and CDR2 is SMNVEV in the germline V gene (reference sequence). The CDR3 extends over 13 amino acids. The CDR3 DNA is TGTGCCAGCAGTTTCATGGCCTCCTACGAGCAGTACTTC. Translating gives CASSFMASYEQYF.

The DNA for the CDR3 is TGTGCCAGCAGCCCGGGGTCCCAGGGGTCCTATGGCTACACCTTC. It translates to CASSPGSQGSYGYTF. The chain couples TRBV7-9 to TRBJ1-2, with a tentative D call TRBD1 (6 bases). Trimming took off 5 bases at V and 4 bases at J, with 17 bases between the two ends. The germline CDR1 and CDR2 sequences are SEHNR and FQNEAQ (reference sequence). The CDR3 covers 15 residues.

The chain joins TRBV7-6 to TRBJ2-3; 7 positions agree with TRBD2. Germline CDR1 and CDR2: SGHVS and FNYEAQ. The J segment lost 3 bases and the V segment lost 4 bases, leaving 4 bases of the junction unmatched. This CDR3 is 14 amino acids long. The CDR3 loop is CASSWGGGTDTQYF. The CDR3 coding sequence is TGTGCCAGCAGCTGGGGGGGTGGAACAGATACGCAGTATTTT.

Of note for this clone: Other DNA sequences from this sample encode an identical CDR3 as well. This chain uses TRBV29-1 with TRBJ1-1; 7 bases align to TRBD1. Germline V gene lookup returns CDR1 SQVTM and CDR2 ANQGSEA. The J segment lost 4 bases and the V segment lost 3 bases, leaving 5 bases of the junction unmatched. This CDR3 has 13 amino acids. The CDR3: CSVDRGLGTEAFF. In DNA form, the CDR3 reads TGCAGCGTTGATAGGGGGCTGGGCACTGAAGCTTTCTTT. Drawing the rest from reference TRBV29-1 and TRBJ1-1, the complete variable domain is SAVISQKPSRDICQRGTSLTIQCQVDSQVTMMFWYRQQPGQSLTLIATANQGSEATYESGFVIDKFPISRPNLTFSTLTVSNMSPEDSSIYLCSVDRGLGTEAFFGQGTRLTVV.

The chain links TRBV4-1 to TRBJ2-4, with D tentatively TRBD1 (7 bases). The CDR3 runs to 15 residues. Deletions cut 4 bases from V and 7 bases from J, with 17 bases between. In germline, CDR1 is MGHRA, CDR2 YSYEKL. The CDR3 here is CASSLHRAGGNIQYF. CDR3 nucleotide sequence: TGCGCCAGCAGCCTTCACCGTGCAGGGGGGAACATTCAGTACTTC.

The CDR3 is CASSPGTGGTYEQYF. In DNA, the CDR3 is TGTGCCAGCAGCCCCGGGACAGGGGGCACCTACGAGCAGTACTTC. The gene calls are TRBV13 and TRBJ2-7, with TRBD1 identical over 12 bases. The CDR3 has 15 residues. CDR1 and CDR2 (germline): PRHDT, FYEKMQ (reference sequence). V dropped 5 bases and J dropped 2; count of bases not matched to a gene: 4.

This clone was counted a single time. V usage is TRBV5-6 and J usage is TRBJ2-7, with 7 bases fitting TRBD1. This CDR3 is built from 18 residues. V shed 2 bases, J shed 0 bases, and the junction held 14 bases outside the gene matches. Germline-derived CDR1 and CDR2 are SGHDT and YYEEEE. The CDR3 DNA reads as TGTGCCAGCAGCTTATTCTTTATTCGGGGACAGAGCTCCTACGAGCAGTACTTC. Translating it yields CASSLFFIRGQSSYEQYF. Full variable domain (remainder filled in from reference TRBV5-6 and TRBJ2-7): DAGVTQSPTHLIKTRGQQVTLRCSPKSGHDTVSWYQQALGQGPQFIFQYYEEEERQRGNFPDRFSGHQFPNYSSELNVNALLLGDSALYLCASSLFFIRGQSSYEQYFGPGTRLTVT.

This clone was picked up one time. The CDR3: CASSLGPPGQGMEKFF. CDR3 in DNA: TGTGCCAGCAGCTTGGGACCACCGGGACAGGGGATGGAAAAATTTTTT. The V call is TRBV5-4, the J call TRBJ1-4, with 10 bases that match TRBD1. The V gene's germline CDR1 is SGHNT and CDR2 YYREEE (reference sequence). There are 16 residues in the CDR3. V gave up 0 bases and J gave up 17 bases; unmatched junction bases: 16. The full variable domain, rest sourced from reference TRBV5-4 and TRBJ1-4, is ETGVTQSPTHLIKTRGQQVTLRCSSQSGHNTVSWYQQALGQGPQFIFQYYREEENGRGNFPPRFSGLQFPNYSSELNVNALELDDSALYLCASSLGPPGQGMEKFFGSGTQLSVL.